These T cell receptor beta chains were read from a single sample in a study of T cells after yellow fever vaccination. From the 5' RACE reads, TCRdb called clonotypes with MiXCR, one entry per CDR3 protein. The sample carries tens of thousands of distinct CDR3 sequences, 6% to 8% recorded once. This specimen consisted of PBMCs, either bulk or a sorted T-cell subset (CD4+, CD8+, memory, or dextramer-sorted; not recorded which), obtained on the day of the yellow fever booster vaccination. These receptors were collected from a man in his thirties or forties who received the YFV17D yellow fever vaccine. Each CDR3 is given with its conserved first and last residue. D genes are given only for firm matches. Rows may omit the clone size; those that give it use once, few, many or a size class.

D	size	V	J	DNA	CDR3
.	many	TRBV6-5	TRBJ2-5	TGTGCCAGCAGTTATAGTCGAGGAAGGACCCAGTACTTC	CASSYSRGRTQYF
TRBD2	few	TRBV3-1	TRBJ2-7	TGTGCCAGCAGCCGTTTCGTGGGACTAGCGGGAGGTTACGAGCAGTACTTC	CASSRFVGLAGGYEQYF
.	.	TRBV15	TRBJ1-2	TGTGCCACCAGCAGAGCGAGGCGACAATCGGGTACTGGCTACACCTTC	CATSRARRQSGTGYTF
.	many	TRBV20-1	TRBJ2-2	TGCAGTGCTAGAGACCCAACTTGGGGTGGGGGAACCGGGGAGCTGTTTTTT	CSARDPTWGGGTGELFF
TRBD1	.	TRBV20-1	TRBJ2-2	TGCAGTGGACAGGGTCTCACCGGGGAGCTGTTTTTT	CSGQGLTGELFF
TRBD2	few	TRBV6-5	TRBJ2-2	TGTGCCAGCCGTTTCGGGACTAGCGGGACCGGGGAGCTGTTTTTT	CASRFGTSGTGELFF
.	.	TRBV6-2/TRBV6-3	TRBJ2-7	TGTGCCACTGTAAGTGGGTCGGGGAGAATCAACGAGCAGTACTTC	CATVSGSGRINEQYF
.	many	TRBV24-1	TRBJ2-3	TGTGCCACTGCGACCGGGAGCACAGATACGCAGTATTTT	CATATGSTDTQYF
.	many	TRBV7-9	TRBJ1-1	TGTGCCAGCAGCCCGCAGCAGAACACTGAAGCTTTCTTT	CASSPQQNTEAFF
.	few	TRBV12-3/TRBV12-4	TRBJ1-2	TGTGCCAGCAGTTTAGACAGCAATAACTATGGCTACACCTTC	CASSLDSNNYGYTF
.	many	TRBV5-4	TRBJ1-1	TGTGCCAGCAGCTTGAAGCGGGGCTACACTGAAGCTTTCTTT	CASSLKRGYTEAFF
TRBD1	.	TRBV20-1	TRBJ1-2	TGCAGTGCTAGAGACGGACAGGAACTGACTGGCTACACCTTC	CSARDGQELTGYTF
.	.	TRBV1	TRBJ2-7	TGCACCAGCAGCCAAGATTATAGCGGGAGGCCCTACGAGCAGTACTTC	CTSSQDYSGRPYEQYF
.	few	TRBV20-1	TRBJ2-3	TGCAGTGCTAGTCTAGGAGCTAACACAGATACGCAGTATTTT	CSASLGANTDTQYF
.	few	TRBV5-5	TRBJ1-2	TGTGCCAGCAGCTTGGAAGACGTTGCTAACTATGGCTACACCTTC	CASSLEDVANYGYTF
.	few	TRBV6-1	TRBJ2-4	TGTGCCAGCAGGACCCGGGGGAAGGTCATTCAGTACTTC	CASRTRGKVIQYF
.	many	TRBV6-5	TRBJ2-7	TGTGCCAGCACTAGGGGTAACTCCTACGAGCAGTACTTC	CASTRGNSYEQYF
TRBD2	few	TRBV6-5	TRBJ2-7	TGTGCCAGCAGTTTGCGGGAGGGCGAGCAGTACTTC	CASSLREGEQYF
.	many	TRBV5-1	TRBJ1-5	TGCGCCAGCAGCTCGGGGGGCGGCAATCAGCCCCAGCATTTT	CASSSGGGNQPQHF
TRBD1	many	TRBV2	TRBJ1-1	TGTGCCAGCAGGGTTACAGGGGAGGGGACTGAAGCTTTCTTT	CASRVTGEGTEAFF
.	.	TRBV20-1	TRBJ1-5	TGCAGTGCTAGAGATTGGGCAGGGAAGGGAGACAATCAGCCCCAGCATTTT	CSARDWAGKGDNQPQHF
TRBD2	few	TRBV30	TRBJ2-2	TGTGCCTCCGCTTCTTGGAGCGGGAAACGTGGCGGGGAGCTGTTTTTT	CASASWSGKRGGELFF
.	few	TRBV4-3	TRBJ2-7	TGCGCCAGCAGCCAAGATCGAACAGGGAGCTCCTACGAGCAGTACTTC	CASSQDRTGSSYEQYF
.	.	TRBV5-5	TRBJ2-5	TGTGCCAGCAGCTTGACACCTCAAGAGACCCAGTACTTC	CASSLTPQETQYF
.	.	TRBV19	TRBJ2-6	TGTGCCAGTAATCCCCGTGACAACAACGTCCTGACTTTC	CASNPRDNNVLTF
TRBD1	few	TRBV5-6	TRBJ2-1	TGTGCCAGCAGCTTACCGACAGGGGTAAATGAGCAGTTCTTC	CASSLPTGVNEQFF
.	many	TRBV2	TRBJ2-2	TGTGCCAGAGGCCTAGGGTCCGCCGGGGGCGGGGAGCTGTTTTTT	CARGLGSAGGGELFF
.	many	TRBV5-6	TRBJ1-4	TGTGCCAGCAGCTTGGCGACGGGATTTAATGAAAAACTGTTTTTT	CASSLATGFNEKLFF
.	many	TRBV27	TRBJ2-5	TGTGCCAGCAGTTCCCCGATAAGTGGGGGAGAGACCCAGTACTTC	CASSSPISGGETQYF
TRBD2	few	TRBV20-1	TRBJ2-1	TGCAGTGCATCGGGACTAGCGGCAGGGGGGAATGAGCAGTTCTTC	CSASGLAAGGNEQFF
.	.	TRBV20-1	TRBJ1-2	TGCAGTGCTCCCGACCTCTTGGGTGCGAAGGGCGGCTACACCTTC	CSAPDLLGAKGGYTF
.	few	TRBV2	TRBJ1-2	TGTGCCAGCAGTGAAGGTGGCGACCATCGTGGCTACACCTTC	CASSEGGDHRGYTF
TRBD1	.	TRBV18	TRBJ2-7	TGTGCCAGCTCACCGCTGGGACAGGGAGACGAGCAGTACTTC	CASSPLGQGDEQYF
.	.	TRBV5-1	TRBJ1-4	TGCGCCAGCAGCCAGGCGGGGGGAGCTACTAATGAAAAACTGTTTTTT	CASSQAGGATNEKLFF